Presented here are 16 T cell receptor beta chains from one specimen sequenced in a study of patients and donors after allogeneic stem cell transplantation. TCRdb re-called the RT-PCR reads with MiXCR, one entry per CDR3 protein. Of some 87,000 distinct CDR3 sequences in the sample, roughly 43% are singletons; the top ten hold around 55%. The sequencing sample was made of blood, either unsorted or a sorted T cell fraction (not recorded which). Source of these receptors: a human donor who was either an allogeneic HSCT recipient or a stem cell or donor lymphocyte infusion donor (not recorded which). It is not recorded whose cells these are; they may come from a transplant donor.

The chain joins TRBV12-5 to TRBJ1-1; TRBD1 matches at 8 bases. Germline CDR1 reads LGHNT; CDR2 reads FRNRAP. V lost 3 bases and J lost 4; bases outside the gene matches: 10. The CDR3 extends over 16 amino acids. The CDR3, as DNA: TGTGCTAGTGGTTTCACAGGGGGGATTGGGAGCACTGAAGCTTTCTTT. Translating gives CASGFTGGIGSTEAFF.

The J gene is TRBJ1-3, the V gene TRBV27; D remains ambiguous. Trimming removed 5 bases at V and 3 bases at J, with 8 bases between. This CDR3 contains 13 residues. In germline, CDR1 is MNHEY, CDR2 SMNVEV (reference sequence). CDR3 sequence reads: CASSAYSGNTIYF. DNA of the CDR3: TGTGCCAGCAGTGCCTACAGTGGAAACACCATATATTTT.

The CDR3 region has the DNA TGTGCCAGCAGCTTGGATTACGATAACACAGATACGCAGTATTTT. It translates to CASSLDYDNTDTQYF. The chain links TRBV5-6 to TRBJ2-3; D is unclear. This CDR3 comprises 15 residues. The V end lost 0 bases, the J end lost 2 bases, and 10 bases lay between the germline ends. Germline CDR1 reads SGHDT; CDR2 reads YYEEEE.

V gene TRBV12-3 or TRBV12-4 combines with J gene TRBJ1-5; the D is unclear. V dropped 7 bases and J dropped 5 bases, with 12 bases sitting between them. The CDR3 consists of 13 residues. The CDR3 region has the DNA TGTGCCAGCAACTGGGGTGCCTATCAGCCCCAGCATTTT. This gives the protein CASNWGAYQPQHF.

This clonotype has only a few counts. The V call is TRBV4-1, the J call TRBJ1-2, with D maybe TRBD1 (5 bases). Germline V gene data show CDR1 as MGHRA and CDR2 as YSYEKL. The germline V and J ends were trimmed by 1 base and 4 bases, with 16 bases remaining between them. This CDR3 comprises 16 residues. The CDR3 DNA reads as TGCGCCAGCAGCCAAGTCGGCAGGGAAAAGACCTATGGCTACACCTTC. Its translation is CASSQVGREKTYGYTF.

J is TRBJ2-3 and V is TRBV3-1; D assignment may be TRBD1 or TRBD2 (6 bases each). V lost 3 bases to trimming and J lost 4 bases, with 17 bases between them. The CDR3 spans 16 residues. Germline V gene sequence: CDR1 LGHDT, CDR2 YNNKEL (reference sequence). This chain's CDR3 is CASSHLPTGTADTQYF. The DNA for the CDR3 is TGTGCCAGCAGCCATCTCCCAACAGGGACTGCAGATACGCAGTATTTT.

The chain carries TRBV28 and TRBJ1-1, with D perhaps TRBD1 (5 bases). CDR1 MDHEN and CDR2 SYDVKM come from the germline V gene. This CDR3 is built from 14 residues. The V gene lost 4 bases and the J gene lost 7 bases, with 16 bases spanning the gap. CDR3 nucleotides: TGTGCCAGCAGTTGGGACGCTCAGGGAGGTGAAGCTTTCTTT. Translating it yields CASSWDAQGGEAFF.

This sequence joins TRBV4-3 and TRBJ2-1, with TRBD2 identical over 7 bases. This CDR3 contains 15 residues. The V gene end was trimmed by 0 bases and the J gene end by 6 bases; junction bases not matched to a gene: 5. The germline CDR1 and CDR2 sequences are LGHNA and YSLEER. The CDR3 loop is CASSQEILALNEQFF. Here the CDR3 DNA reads TGCGCCAGCAGCCAAGAGATACTAGCGCTCAATGAGCAGTTCTTC.

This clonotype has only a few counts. This chain's CDR3 is CATSPSGGKNEKLFF. DNA for the CDR3: TGTGCCACCAGCCCGAGCGGCGGAAAGAATGAAAAACTGTTTTTT. V and J are TRBV15 and TRBJ1-4; D not resolved. With 5 bases removed from V and 5 bases from J, the gap between germline ends came to 15 bases. The CDR3 runs to 15 residues. In germline, CDR1 is LNHNV, CDR2 YYDKDF (reference sequence).

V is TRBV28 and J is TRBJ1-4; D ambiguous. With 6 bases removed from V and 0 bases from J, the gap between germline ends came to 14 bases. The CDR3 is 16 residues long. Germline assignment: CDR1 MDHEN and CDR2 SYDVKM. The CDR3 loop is CASRAPWETTNEKLFF. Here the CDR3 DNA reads TGTGCCAGCAGAGCCCCCTGGGAGACAACTAATGAAAAACTGTTTTTT.

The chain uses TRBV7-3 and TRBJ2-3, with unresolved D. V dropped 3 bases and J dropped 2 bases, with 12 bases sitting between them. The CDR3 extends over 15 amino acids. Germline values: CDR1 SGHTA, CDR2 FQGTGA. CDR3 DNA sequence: TGTGCCAGCAGCTTCTTCGGCGGAGTCACAGATACGCAGTATTTT. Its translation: CASSFFGGVTDTQYF.

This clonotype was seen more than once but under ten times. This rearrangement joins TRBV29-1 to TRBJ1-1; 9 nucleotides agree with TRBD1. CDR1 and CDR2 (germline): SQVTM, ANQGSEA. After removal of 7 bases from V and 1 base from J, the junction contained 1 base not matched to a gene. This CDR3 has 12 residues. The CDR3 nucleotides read TGCAGCGGGGACAGGGCGAACACTGAAGCTTTCTTT. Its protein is CSGDRANTEAFF.

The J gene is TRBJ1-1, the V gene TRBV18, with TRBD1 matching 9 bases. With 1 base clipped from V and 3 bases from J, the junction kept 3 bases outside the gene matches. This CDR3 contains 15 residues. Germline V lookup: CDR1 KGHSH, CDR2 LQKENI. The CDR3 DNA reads TGTGCCAGCTCACCACAAGGACAGGGGTACACTGAAGCTTTCTTT. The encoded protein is CASSPQGQGYTEAFF.

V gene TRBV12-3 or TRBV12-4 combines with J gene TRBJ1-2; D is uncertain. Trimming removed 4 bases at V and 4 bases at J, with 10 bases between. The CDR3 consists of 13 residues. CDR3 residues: CASSSGGVYGYTF. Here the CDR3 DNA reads TGTGCCAGCAGTTCGGGAGGCGTCTATGGCTACACCTTC.

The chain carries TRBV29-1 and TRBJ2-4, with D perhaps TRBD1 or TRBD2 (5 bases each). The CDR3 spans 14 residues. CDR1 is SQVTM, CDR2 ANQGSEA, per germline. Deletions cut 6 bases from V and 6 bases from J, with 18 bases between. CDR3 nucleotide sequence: TGCAGCGTCGGGACCCCCGGCCCAGGAAACATTCAGTACTTC. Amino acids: CSVGTPGPGNIQYF.

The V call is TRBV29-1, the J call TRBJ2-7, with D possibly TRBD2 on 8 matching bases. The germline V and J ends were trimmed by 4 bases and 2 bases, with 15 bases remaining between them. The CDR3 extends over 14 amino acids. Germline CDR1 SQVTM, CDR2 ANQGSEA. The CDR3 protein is CSVVGRGRTYEQYF. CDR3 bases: TGCAGCGTTGTCGGGAGGGGGCGTACCTACGAGCAGTACTTC.